This T cell receptor beta chain is drawn from a study of cytomegalovirus exposure and HLA in healthy donors. Looked up from germline, CDR1 is MRHNA and CDR2 is SNTAGT. The CDR3 runs 14 residues. Trimming at V came to 5 bases and at J to 3 bases, leaving 5 bases not matched to a gene. Primers for the PCR totalled 60 Vbeta and 13 Jbeta. This table comes from immunoSEQ multiplex PCR, and its TCRdb copy is limited to in-frame clones, with some not included. Of 80,000 to 100,000 clones in the sample, 70% to 80% were seen once. This TCR came from a middle-aged man in good health and CMV-seronegative. This sequence joins TRBV6-4 and TRBJ1-1, with 8 bases that match TRBD1. Sequenced: PBMCs. The CDR3 coding sequence is TGTGCCAGCAGTCAACAGGGGGGGTACACTGAAGCTTTCTTT. Translation gives CASSQQGGYTEAFF.